Sequencing of this TCR beta chain was carried out in a study of identical twins. In its sample, this clonotype was seen many times. V was pared by 7 bases and J by 0 bases, with 10 bases between. The CDR3 extends over 14 amino acids. TCRdb analysed the 5' RACE reads with MiXCR anew, one entry per CDR3 protein. The sample shows hundreds of thousands of distinct CDR3 sequences, just over 7% of them seen only once. These data also formed part of another study, on yellow fever vaccine responses in identical twins.

This sequence originates from a woman in her late teens or twenties in good health. This sequence joins TRBV12-3 or TRBV12-4 and TRBJ2-4, with D uncertain. Source material: PBMCs. The CDR3 DNA is TGTGCCAGCAAGGACGGTAAAGCCAAAAACATTCAGTACTTC. It encodes CASKDGKAKNIQYF.